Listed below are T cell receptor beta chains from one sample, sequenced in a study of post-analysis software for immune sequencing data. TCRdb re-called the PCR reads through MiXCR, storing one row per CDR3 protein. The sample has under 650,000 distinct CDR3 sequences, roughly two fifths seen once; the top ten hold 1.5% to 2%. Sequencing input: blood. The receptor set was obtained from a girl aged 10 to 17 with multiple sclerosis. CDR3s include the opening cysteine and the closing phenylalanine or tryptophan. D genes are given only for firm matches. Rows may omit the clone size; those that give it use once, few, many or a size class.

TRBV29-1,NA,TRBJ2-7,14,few,TGCAGCGTTATTTCATCCAGGGGCACCTACGAGCAGTACTTC,CSVISSRGTYEQYF
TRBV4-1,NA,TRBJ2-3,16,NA,TGCGCCAGCAGCCAAGAATCAAGGGTGTGGACAGATACGCAGTATTTT,CASSQESRVWTDTQYF
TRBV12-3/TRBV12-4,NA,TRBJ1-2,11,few,TGTGCCAGCAGTGCCTCTTATGGCTACACCTTC,CASSASYGYTF
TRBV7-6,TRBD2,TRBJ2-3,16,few,TGTGCCAGCAGAAGCCTTAGCGGGGGGGCGGCAGATACGCAGTATTTT,CASRSLSGGAADTQYF
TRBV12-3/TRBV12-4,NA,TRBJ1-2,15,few,TGTGCCAGCAGTTTTGGACAGACTCGTAACTATGGCTACACCTTC,CASSFGQTRNYGYTF
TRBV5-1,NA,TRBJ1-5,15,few,TGCGCCAGCAGCTTGTCAGGGCAACGGGATCAGCCCCAGCATTTT,CASSLSGQRDQPQHF
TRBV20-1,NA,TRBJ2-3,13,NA,TGCAGTGCCTTCTCCGGGGTTGTGGATACGCAGTATTTT,CSAFSGVVDTQYF
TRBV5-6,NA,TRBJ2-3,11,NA,TGTGCCAGCGCCCATAGAGAGACGCAGTATTTT,CASAHRETQYF
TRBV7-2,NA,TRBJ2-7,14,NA,TGTGCCAGCAGCTTAAGCCTAGGTGCCTACGAGCAGTACTTC,CASSLSLGAYEQYF
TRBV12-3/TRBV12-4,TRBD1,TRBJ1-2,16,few,TGTGCCAGCAGTCATGGGACAGCGGGTGATTTTGGTGGCTACACCTTC,CASSHGTAGDFGGYTF
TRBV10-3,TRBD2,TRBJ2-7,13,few,TGTGCCGTCGGGGCTAGCGGGAGTTACGAGCAGTACTTC,CAVGASGSYEQYF
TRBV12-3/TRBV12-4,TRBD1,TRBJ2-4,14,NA,TGTGCCAGCAGCCATCGACAGGGGGCCTACGTGCAGTACTTC,CASSHRQGAYVQYF
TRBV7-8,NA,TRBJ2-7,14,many,TGTGCCAGCAGCTTTTCGACAGGTTCCTACGAGCAGTACTTC,CASSFSTGSYEQYF